The 26 T cell receptor beta chains below were found in one sample sequenced in a study of blood T cell repertoires in COVID-19. Assay: immunoSEQ multiplex PCR; the TCRdb copy retains only in-frame clones and omits some. The sample gives 160,000 or so clones, around four fifths of which show up once; 10% to 15% is in the top ten. The specimen was peripheral blood. Receptors were obtained from a man aged 65 to 85 who had recovered from COVID-19.

This clone was observed a few times. V gene TRBV5-1 combines with J gene TRBJ1-6, with a possible D match to TRBD1 (6 bases). The CDR3 loop spans 15 amino acids. CDR1 and CDR2 (germline): SGHRS, YFSETQ. The germline V and J ends were trimmed by 0 bases and 10 bases, with 14 bases remaining between them. CDR3 coding DNA: TGCGCCAGCAGCTTGGGACTTCATGGGGGCTCACCCCTCCACTTT. Residues: CASSLGLHGGSPLHF.

The chain employs TRBV7-8 and TRBJ2-1; 9 bases match TRBD2. CDR1 is SGHVS, CDR2 FQNEAQ, per germline. V lost 1 base and J lost 0; bases outside the gene matches: 10. CDR3 size: 19 residues. CDR3: CASSLGRLAEGSSYNEQFF. In DNA form, the CDR3 reads TGTGCCAGCAGCTTAGGAAGACTAGCGGAGGGGAGCTCCTACAATGAGCAGTTCTTC.

V is TRBV6-5 and J is TRBJ2-3; the match to TRBD2 covers 13 bases. The CDR3 spans 15 residues. The V gene's germline CDR1 is MNHEY and CDR2 SVGAGI. The ends lost 6 bases at V and 4 bases at J; junction bases unmatched: 4. The CDR3 DNA reads TGTGCCAGCAGAACAGGACTAGCGGGAGCAGATACGCAGTATTTT. Translating gives CASRTGLAGADTQYF.

About this clone itself: This sample includes further DNA sequences coding for the same CDR3. This chain uses TRBV20-1 with TRBJ2-5, with 7 bases fitting TRBD2. Germline V gene data show CDR1 as DFQATT and CDR2 as SNEGSKA (reference sequence). The V gene end was trimmed by 6 bases and the J gene end by 4 bases; junction bases not matched to a gene: 2. CDR3 length equals 11 residues. CDR3 bases: TGCAGTGCAAGACTAGCAGAGACCCAGTACTTC. Encoded protein: CSARLAETQYF.

The chain couples TRBV2 to TRBJ1-4; D unresolved. Per the germline V gene, CDR1 is SNHLY and CDR2 is FYNNEI. Between the trimmed V and J ends, which lost 2 bases and 0 bases, there was a span of 4 bases. This CDR3 has 14 residues. Here the CDR3 DNA reads TGTGCCAGCAGTGAATATACAACTAATGAAAAACTGTTTTTT. As protein: CASSEYTTNEKLFF.

CDR3 protein: CASSQESVGYTF. The CDR3 DNA follows: TGTGCCAGCAGCCAAGAGTCGGTCGGCTACACCTTC. The chain has TRBV3-1 (or the pseudogene TRBV3-2) and TRBJ1-2; D unclear. This CDR3 has 12 residues. Germline values: CDR1 LGHDT, CDR2 YNNKEL (reference sequence). V lost 0 bases and J 8 bases, leaving 7 bases between the germline ends.

The chain has TRBV10-1 and TRBJ2-7; TRBD2 is a possible D gene (5 bases). Germline V gene lookup returns CDR1 WNHNN and CDR2 SYGVQD (reference sequence). The CDR3 has 14 residues. Trimming left V 7 bases short and J 3 bases short, with 16 bases between. The CDR3 DNA follows: TGCGCCAGCACAACGGGAATGGTGGGCTACGAGCAGTACTTC. Protein: CASTTGMVGYEQYF.

The genes are TRBV11-2 and TRBJ2-7; the match to TRBD1 covers 7 bases. CDR3 length: 15 residues. The germline V gene has CDR1 SGHAT and CDR2 FQNNGV. V trimming: 5 bases; J trimming: 2 bases; junction bases outside the gene matches: 9. CDR3 bases: TGTGCCAGCAGCCACTACAGGGACAGAACCTACGAGCAGTACTTC. Amino acid sequence: CASSHYRDRTYEQYF.

V is TRBV10-1 and J is TRBJ2-2; a possible D gene is TRBD2 (6 bases). Germline-derived CDR1 and CDR2 are WNHNN and SYGVQD (reference sequence). Between the trimmed V and J ends, which lost 5 bases and 4 bases, there was a span of 8 bases. The CDR3 runs to 13 residues. The CDR3 spells CASSISGTGELFF. The CDR3 nucleotides are TGCGCCAGCAGTATTAGCGGCACCGGGGAGCTGTTTTTT.

The chain combines TRBV9 with TRBJ2-2; 11 bases match TRBD2. Losses at the gene ends were 6 bases for V and 2 bases for J; bases not matched to a gene: 6. This CDR3 is built from 16 residues. Germline V gene sequence: CDR1 SGDLS, CDR2 YYNGEE. The chain's CDR3 is CASTRTSGPNTGELFF. The CDR3 DNA is TGTGCCAGCACCAGGACTAGCGGGCCAAACACCGGGGAGCTGTTTTTT.

This rearrangement joins TRBV15 to TRBJ1-3, with 9 positions matching TRBD1. CDR3 length equals 15 residues. Trimming at V came to 3 bases and at J to 2 bases, leaving 2 bases not matched to a gene. CDR1 is LNHNV and CDR2 is YYDKDF in the germline V gene (reference sequence). CDR3 sequence: CATSRGTGTGNTIYF. The CDR3 DNA is TGTGCCACCAGCAGGGGGACAGGGACTGGAAACACCATATATTTT.

This clone was detected a few times. The rearrangement links TRBV27 to TRBJ2-1; no definite D call. V lost 5 bases to trimming and J lost 9 bases, with 11 bases between them. There are 12 residues in the CDR3. CDR1 and CDR2 from the germline V gene are MNHEY and SMNVEV (reference sequence). This chain's CDR3 is CASSPPAGEQFF. The CDR3 DNA is TGTGCCAGCAGTCCCCCCGCAGGTGAGCAGTTCTTC.

This chain connects TRBV7-8 to TRBJ2-6; the match to TRBD1 covers 9 bases. Per the germline V gene, CDR1 is SGHVS and CDR2 is FQNEAQ. V trimming: 4 bases; J trimming: 13 bases; junction bases outside the gene matches: 11. The CDR3 sequence is 15 residues long. CDR3 sequence: CASSYRDRVLGVLTF. The CDR3 region has the DNA TGTGCCAGCAGCTACCGGGACAGGGTCCTCGGAGTCCTGACTTTC.

This clone was recorded once. J is TRBJ2-7 and V is TRBV20-1; perhaps TRBD2 as D (5 bases). Between the trimmed V and J ends, which lost 4 bases and 7 bases, there was a span of 11 bases. The CDR3 runs to 11 residues. Germline CDR1 is DFQATT and CDR2 is SNEGSKA (reference sequence). The CDR3 nucleotides are TGCAGTGCTACGGAGAGAGGGGAGCAGTACTTC. It encodes CSATERGEQYF.

The chain couples TRBV2 to TRBJ2-1, with TRBD2 identical over 8 bases. The CDR3 has 15 amino acids. Germline CDR1 is SNHLY and CDR2 is FYNNEI. The trim removed 3 bases at V and 7 bases at J, leaving 8 bases unmatched. The CDR3 bases are TGTGCCAGCAGTGAGATTAGCGGCGGGGGGAATGAGCAGTTCTTC. It yields the protein CASSEISGGGNEQFF.

This clone has only one observation. CDR3 residues: CASSLRRAGNTIYF. CDR3 in DNA: TGTGCCAGCAGTTTACGCAGAGCGGGAAACACCATATATTTT. V and J are TRBV27 and TRBJ1-3, with D unclear. This CDR3 is built from 14 residues. Trimming took off 2 bases at V and 4 bases at J, with 9 bases between the two ends. CDR1 is MNHEY and CDR2 is SMNVEV in the germline V gene (reference sequence).

In its sample, this clone was seen a few times. The V call is TRBV7-9, the J call TRBJ2-4, with TRBD2 as a possible D gene (6 bases). Germline V CDR1 and CDR2: SEHNR, FQNEAQ (reference sequence). The CDR3 spans 14 residues. V dropped 3 bases and J dropped 6 bases, with 12 bases sitting between them. The DNA for the CDR3 is TGTGCCAGCAGCTTCGGGCAGGGAGGAAACATTCAGTACTTC. It is translated as CASSFGQGGNIQYF.

The J gene is TRBJ2-5, the V gene TRBV4-1; a possible D gene is TRBD2 (5 bases). The CDR3 loop spans 13 amino acids. V was shortened by 1 base and J by 4 bases, with 7 bases between the two germline ends. The germline CDR1 and CDR2 sequences are MGHRA and YSYEKL. The CDR3 region is CASSQASGETQYF. The CDR3 DNA sequence: TGCGCCAGCAGCCAAGCCAGCGGAGAGACCCAGTACTTC.

This chain uses TRBV19 with TRBJ2-1; TRBD1 might be the D (5 bases). Germline V gene lookup returns CDR1 LNHDA and CDR2 SQIVND (reference sequence). The CDR3 extends over 14 amino acids. V lost 7 bases to trimming and J lost 6 bases, with 16 bases between them. CDR3 residues: CASTPPGAPNEQFF. The CDR3 nucleotides are TGTGCCAGTACCCCGCCTGGGGCGCCCAATGAGCAGTTCTTC.

The chain has TRBV19 and TRBJ1-4; 9 bases are shared with TRBD1. The CDR3 loop spans 14 amino acids. Trimming took 5 bases from V and 8 from J; bases not matched to a gene: 6. Germline CDR1 and CDR2: LNHDA and SQIVND (reference sequence). Written as DNA, the CDR3 is TGTGCCAGTAGTGTACAGGGGGCGTTGGAAAAACTGTTTTTT. It specifies CASSVQGALEKLFF.

V gene TRBV7-2 combines with J gene TRBJ1-6, with 8 bases aligning to TRBD1. The CDR3 runs 15 residues. Trimming cost V 2 bases and J 6 bases; bases outside gene matches: 3. Germline V gene lookup returns CDR1 SGHTA and CDR2 FQGNSA. The CDR3 loop is CASSLRTGTNSPLHF. CDR3 bases: TGTGCCAGCAGCTTACGGACAGGGACTAATTCACCCCTCCACTTT.

This sequence joins TRBV7-9 and TRBJ2-7, with D possibly TRBD2 on 7 matching bases. The CDR3 covers 17 residues. Germline CDR1 reads SEHNR; CDR2 reads FQNEAQ (reference sequence). The ends were cut back, 5 bases at V and 5 bases at J, with 25 bases in the middle. The CDR3 region is CASSISQGGGSSHEQYF. CDR3 coding DNA: TGTGCCAGCAGCATTTCACAGGGAGGCGGGAGTTCCCACGAGCAGTACTTC. Based on the CDR3 plus reference TRBV7-9 and TRBJ2-7, the full variable domain is DTGVSQNPRHKITKRGQNVTFRCDPISEHNRLYWYRQTLGQGPEFLTYFQNEAQLEKSRLLSDRFSAERPKGSFSTLEIQRTEQGDSAMYLCASSISQGGGSSHEQYFGPGTRLTVT.

V usage is TRBV10-1 and J usage is TRBJ2-3, with a tentative D call TRBD2 (6 bases). Germline CDR1 is WNHNN and CDR2 is SYGVQD (reference sequence). V lost 0 bases to trimming and J lost 3 bases, with 7 bases between them. This CDR3 comprises 14 residues. The CDR3 reads CASSESGGTDTQYF. CDR3 nucleotides: TGCGCCAGCAGTGAGTCGGGGGGAACAGATACGCAGTATTTT.

This clone was seen just once. The chain joins TRBV19 to TRBJ2-3; TRBD2 matches 10 bases. Per the germline V gene, CDR1 is LNHDA and CDR2 is SQIVND (reference sequence). V lost 4 bases, J lost 1 base, and 8 bases stayed unmatched. The CDR3 length is 17 residues. The DNA for the CDR3 is TGTGCCAGTAGTACCCGTTTTGGGACTAGCGGCACAGATACGCAGTATTTT. This translates into CASSTRFGTSGTDTQYF.

In its sample, this clone was seen a few times. The chain employs TRBV5-1 and TRBJ2-2; TRBD1 agrees at 9 bases. Unmatched junction bases numbered 6, after V lost 4 bases and J lost 5 bases. CDR1 is SGHRS, CDR2 YFSETQ, per germline. This CDR3 comprises 15 residues. Here the CDR3 reads CASSPGQGRTGELFF. The CDR3 DNA sequence: TGCGCCAGCAGCCCAGGACAGGGGAGAACCGGGGAGCTGTTTTTT.

The chain combines TRBV30 with TRBJ1-3, with D unresolved. From germline, CDR1 is GTSNPN and CDR2 SVGIG (reference sequence). Trimming cost V 4 bases and J 0 bases, with 10 bases left between them. The CDR3 is made up of 14 amino acids. CDR3 protein: CAWMSGFSGNTIYF. Written as DNA, the CDR3 is TGTGCCTGGATGTCCGGGTTCTCTGGAAACACCATATATTTT.